This TCR beta chain was obtained from a study of CD8+ T cells in alopecia areata listed by TCRdb under 2018. At the level of the whole study: The treated patients, all with moderate-to-severe alopecia areata, were enrolled in an open-label pilot trial of oral tofacitinib given at 5 to 10 mg twice daily. Biopsies were taken from tofacitinib-treated patients at baseline and again at 4 and 24 weeks into treatment, and several of those patients also had a later scalp biopsy. On the human side, TCRbeta sequencing was run on scalp tissue and on sorted CD4+ and CD8+ peripheral blood T cells from healthy controls and from alopecia areata patients with either patchy or totalis/universalis disease. In treated patients, disease severity was measured using the SALT score, which gives the percentage of scalp surface area affected. RNA came from the PAXgene miRNA kit for fixed scalp, the miRNeasy kit for PBMCs, and the RNeasy kit for mouse skin. immunoSEQ multiplex PCR using 35 Vbeta forward primers and 13 Jbeta reverse primers was used to amplify TCRbeta CDR3 regions. Tofacitinib was administered for 6 to 18 months, and 6 months of follow-up off drug were then conducted to assess delayed response and recurrence. Scalp clonality was compared across normal scalp (n=4), patchy alopecia areata scalp (n=8), and alopecia totalis/universalis scalp (n=8). To study T cell clonal expansion in alopecia areata, the researchers applied high-throughput TCRbeta sequencing to both the C3H/HeJ mouse model and human patients.

Study-wide findings and limitations: Resident alphabeta T cells in normal human skin are also sequenced, complicating scalp TCR repertoire analysis, unlike mouse skin dominated by gammadelta T cells. Scalp clonality and the number of expanded CD8+ clones among the top 100 scalp clones were significantly decreased by tofacitinib. Higher clonality and more expanded CD8+ clones were observed in lesional scalp than in normal scalp, particularly in alopecia totalis/universalis, a finding suggestive of antigenic drive. Many expanded lesional clones persisted in scalp and blood during tofacitinib treatment, which may partly explain relapse after stopping treatment. Shared TCR sequences between patients were less evident than in mice, which may be partly attributable to HLA diversity in the patient population. Because the treated cohort was small and had just a single nonresponder, larger studies are needed to establish links between baseline CD8+ expansion and response.

As to this clone: What this receptor recognizes is not known. No base quality information exists; no much larger clone differs at one position.

The intended sense of this specimen's time point label: less than five weeks on oral tofacitinib. This specimen's treatment or condition label, per the study, means: oral pan-JAK inhibitor, 5-10 mg twice daily. Lesional scalp punch biopsies and peripheral blood were obtained from alopecia areata patients. PBMCs were isolated by density centrifugation and stained for CD3, CD4 and CD8, and CD4+ and CD8+ T cells were sorted on a FACSAria. Receptor amplification or capture employed the immunoSEQ multiplex PCR assay. To provide template for TCR sequencing, every sample had RNA extracted and reverse transcribed into cDNA. SuperScript III was used for first-strand cDNA synthesis, primed with a 2:1 mix of oligo-dT and random hexamers. A synthetic immune receptor repertoire was used to gauge amplification bias, and whatever bias remained was removed computationally. The original pipeline was this. Raw reads were preprocessed to remove errors, and CDR3 was defined according to IMGT conventions as the region from the conserved cysteine to phenylalanine. Clonality was calculated as 1 minus Shannon entropy normalized by log2 of the number of productive unique TCRs. Scalp TCRbeta sequences were cross-referenced with sorted blood CD4 and CD8 repertoires so that the CD4 or CD8 identity of scalp clones could be inferred. This is the immuneACCESS table as TCRdb keeps it, with only in-frame sequences that have V and J called. A part of the clones is gone; compared with another copy, unresolved V genes explain less than half, and the rest is unexplained. V and J calls and clone size are as listed in that table; D and trimming were resolved from the DNA. For this sample there are under 150,000 clones; about four fifths appear just once. Together, the top ten hold 25% of the sample.

The source was CD8+ T cells sorted from blood, collected at week 4, from a patient treated with tofacitinib. The TCR originated in a human donor with alopecia areata.

This receptor has the CDR3 CASSLGHRNTEAFF. The sequence in DNA is TGTGCCAGCAGTTTGGGACATAGAAATACTGAAGCTTTCTTT. The V gene is TRBV27 and the J gene is TRBJ1-1; perhaps TRBD1 is the D gene, with 6 bases matching. V drops 3 bases and J drops 5 bases, leaving 13 bases in between. The CDR3 runs 14 residues from the cysteine to the phenylalanine. Of all the DNA, just the CDR3 is kept, 42 bases in frame from base 1. The germline V gene (reference sequence) provides CDR1 MNHEY and CDR2 SMNVEV.